These 7 T cell receptor beta chains were sequenced from one sample in a study of blood T cells in healthy people across ages. The authors ran a second PCR of about 7 to 11 cycles using a sample-barcoded 5' primer and a J-beta primer mix. TCRdb re-called the 5' RACE reads through MiXCR, storing one row per CDR3 protein. Here the sample spans around 780,000 distinct CDR3 sequences, more than 55% being singletons. The sequenced sample consisted of blood. The receptors derive from a man aged 35 to 55 in good health.

The CDR3 bases are TGCAGCGGCACTTGGGGATCGGGTGAGCAGTTCTTC. Translating it yields CSGTWGSGEQFF. The genes are TRBV29-1 and TRBJ2-1; D ambiguous. The V end was cut by 7 bases, the J end by 9 bases, with 16 bases between. The CDR3 has 12 residues. The germline V gene encodes CDR1 SQVTM and CDR2 ANQGSEA.

The V gene is TRBV11-2, the J gene TRBJ2-4; 9 bases line up with TRBD1. The J call may be incorrect, as the DNA end agrees better with TRBJ2-7. CDR1 and CDR2 (germline): SGHAT, FQNNGV. The length of the CDR3 is 16 residues. CDR3 DNA: TGTGCCAGCAGCTTAGTCTGGACAGGGGTCCTTTACGAGCAGTACTTC. This codes for CASSLVWTGVLYEQYF.

This chain connects TRBV4-1 to TRBJ1-2, with D tentatively TRBD1 (6 bases). Trimming removed 2 bases from V and 7 bases from J, with 26 bases in between. CDR1 and CDR2 from the germline V gene are MGHRA and YSYEKL. The length of the CDR3 is 18 residues. CDR3 in DNA: TGCGCCAGCAGCCAAACCCTACTTTCAGGGATATTCAGGGGTGGCTACACCTTC. It yields the protein CASSQTLLSGIFRGGYTF.

The V gene is TRBV4-2, the J gene TRBJ1-2, with 8 nucleotides matching TRBD1. The CDR3 sequence is 16 residues long. In germline, CDR1 is LGHNA, CDR2 YNFKEQ. With 1 base clipped from V and 3 bases from J, the junction kept 7 bases outside the gene matches. The CDR3 coding sequence is TGTGCCAGCAGCCAAGCCCAGGGGGCAGGTGACTATGGCTACACCTTC. Protein sequence: CASSQAQGAGDYGYTF.

V and J are TRBV6-2 or TRBV6-3 and TRBJ1-1; possible D gene TRBD1, 6 bases. This CDR3 has 13 residues. From germline, CDR1 is MNHEY and CDR2 SVGEGT. CDR3 sequence: CAITQGRDAEAFF. The CDR3 bases are TGTGCTATAACCCAGGGGAGGGATGCTGAAGCTTTCTTT.

The CDR3 sequence: CASNYGLAGGPSTDTQYF. As DNA, the CDR3 is TGTGCCAGCAACTATGGACTAGCGGGGGGCCCTAGCACAGATACGCAGTATTTT. The chain recombines TRBV6-1 with TRBJ2-3; 14 bases map to TRBD2. CDR3 size: 18 residues. Trimming at V came to 7 bases and at J to 0 bases, leaving 9 bases not matched to a gene. Germline CDR1 MNHNS, CDR2 SASEGT.

The chain links TRBV28 to TRBJ1-4, with D possibly matching TRBD1 (6 bases). With 8 bases removed from V and 3 bases from J, the gap between germline ends came to 13 bases. From germline, CDR1 is MDHEN and CDR2 SYDVKM. This CDR3 has 14 amino acids. This chain's CDR3 is CASSDTGPNEKLFF. The CDR3 bases are TGTGCCAGCTCGGACACAGGGCCTAATGAAAAACTGTTTTTT. Based on the CDR3 plus reference TRBV28 and TRBJ1-4, the full variable domain is DVKVTQSSRYLVKRTGEKVFLECVQDMDHENMFWYRQDPGLGLRLIYFSYDVKMKEKGDIPEGYSVSREKKERFSLILESASTNQTSMYLCASSDTGPNEKLFFGSGTQLSVL.